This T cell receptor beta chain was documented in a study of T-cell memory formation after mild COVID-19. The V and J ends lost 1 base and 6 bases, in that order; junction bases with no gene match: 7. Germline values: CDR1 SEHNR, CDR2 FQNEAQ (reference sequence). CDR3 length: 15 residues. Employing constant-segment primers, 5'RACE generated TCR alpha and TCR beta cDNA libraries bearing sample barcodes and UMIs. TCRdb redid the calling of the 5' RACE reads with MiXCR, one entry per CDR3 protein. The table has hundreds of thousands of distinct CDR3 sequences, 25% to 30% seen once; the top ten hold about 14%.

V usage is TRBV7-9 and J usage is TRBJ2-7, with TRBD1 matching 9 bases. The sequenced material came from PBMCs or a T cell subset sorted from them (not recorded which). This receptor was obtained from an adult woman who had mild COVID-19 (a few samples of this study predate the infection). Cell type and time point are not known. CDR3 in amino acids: CASSLGGQGTREQYF. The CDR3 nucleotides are TGTGCCAGCAGCTTAGGGGGACAGGGAACCCGCGAGCAGTACTTC. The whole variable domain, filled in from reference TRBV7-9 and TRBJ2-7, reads DTGVSQNPRHKITKRGQNVTFRCDPISEHNRLYWYRQTLGQGPEFLTYFQNEAQLEKSRLLSDRFSAERPKGSFSTLEIQRTEQGDSAMYLCASSLGGQGTREQYFGPGTRLTVT.